This T cell receptor beta chain was recovered during a study of T cell responses to AZD1222 COVID-19 vaccine. Study background: Second-dose timings of about 4 or about 12 weeks were pooled.

Generated by immunoSEQ multiplex PCR, the TCRdb table keeps only in-frame clones and is missing some. There are fewer than 120,000 clones in the sample; less than 95% occur only once, and 7.8% lies in the top ten. Points from the study as a whole: Nearly half of unique spike-specific TCRs reportedly avoided B.1.351 and B.1.1.7 mutated regions. After the peak T cell response, and only then, were repertoires sampled.

Points on this clone: What it binds is not known.

The specimen was peripheral blood, collected on day 0 of AZD1222 vaccination. The receptor was isolated from an adult in good health.

CDR3 in DNA: TGTGCCAGTAGCCCACAGAATTCACCCCTCCACTTT. Translated, it gives CASSPQNSPLHF. The V call is TRBV19, the J call TRBJ1-6; D ambiguous. Germline loops: CDR1 LNHDA, CDR2 SQIVND (reference sequence). V was pared by 6 bases and J by 7 bases, with 7 bases between. The CDR3 extends over 12 amino acids.